The 8 T cell receptor beta chains given below trace back to one sample, sequenced in a study of cytomegalovirus exposure and HLA in healthy donors. The PCR employed 60 Vbeta primers together with 13 Jbeta primers. Clones were read by immunoSEQ multiplex PCR, and TCRdb kept only the in-frame ones, dropping some. The sample contains around 130,000 clones, 73% of which appear only once. The sequenced material came from PBMCs. All receptors come from a woman aged 40 to 50 in good health and CMV-seropositive.

The J gene is TRBJ1-5, the V gene TRBV27; TRBD1 matches 7 bases. CDR1 and CDR2 from the germline V gene are MNHEY and SMNVEV (reference sequence). Unmatched junction bases numbered 4, after V lost 5 bases and J lost 0 bases. The CDR3 loop spans 15 amino acids. For the CDR3, the DNA is TGTGCCAGCAGTGAGACAGGGAATAGCAATCAGCCCCAGCATTTT. Encoded protein: CASSETGNSNQPQHF.

This clone was observed a handful of times. The chain links TRBV5-1 to TRBJ2-1, with TRBD2 matching over 10 bases. Looked up from germline, CDR1 is SGHRS and CDR2 is YFSETQ. This CDR3 is built from 15 residues. The V segment lost 6 bases and the J segment 2 bases; nucleotides outside the gene matches: 5. CDR3 DNA sequence: TGCGCCAGCACCTCTAGCGGGAGCACCTACAATGAGCAGTTCTTC. The encoded protein is CASTSSGSTYNEQFF.

The rearrangement uses TRBV15 and TRBJ1-1; D uncertain. The V end was cut by 4 bases, the J end by 10 bases, with 13 bases between. This CDR3 has 12 amino acids. Germline loops: CDR1 LNHNV, CDR2 YYDKDF (reference sequence). Here the CDR3 reads CATSKERTGAFF. CDR3 nucleotide sequence: TGTGCCACCAGCAAAGAGCGTACGGGAGCTTTCTTT.

This clone was counted a single time. The junction departs from germline at one end; a sequencing error may be responsible. V is TRBV7-9 and J is TRBJ2-2; TRBD1 might be the D (6 bases). There are 16 residues in the CDR3. Germline assignment: CDR1 SEHNR and CDR2 FQNEAQ (reference sequence). The CDR3 here is CSSSFSGQINTGELFF. The CDR3 DNA reads TGTTCCAGCAGCTTTTCCGGACAGATCAACACCGGGGAGCTGTTTTTT.

V and J are TRBV9 and TRBJ1-2; perhaps TRBD1 as D (6 bases). The germline gives CDR1 SGDLS, CDR2 YYNGEE. CDR3 length: 14 residues. With 2 bases removed from V and 5 bases from J, the gap between germline ends came to 13 bases. Here the CDR3 reads CASSVRVQGYGYTF. For the CDR3, the DNA is TGTGCCAGCAGCGTTCGGGTACAGGGATATGGCTACACCTTC.

V usage is TRBV16 and J usage is TRBJ2-1, with 7 bases identical to TRBD2. The CDR3 totals 17 residues. From germline, CDR1 is KGHSY and CDR2 FQNENV. Trimming at V came to 4 bases and at J to 1 base, leaving 10 bases not matched to a gene. CDR3 protein: CASSLRRGGSSYNEQFF. The CDR3 DNA is TGTGCCAGCAGCCTAAGACGGGGCGGGAGTTCCTACAATGAGCAGTTCTTC.

CDR3 nucleotide sequence: TGTGCCAGTAGTGCCAACAGGGGGTTTTTCGCGAGTGAAGCTTTCTTT. It translates to CASSANRGFFASEAFF. The J gene is TRBJ1-1, the V gene TRBV19, with 8 positions matching TRBD1. CDR1 is LNHDA, CDR2 SQIVND, per germline (reference sequence). The V gene end was trimmed by 5 bases and the J gene end by 7 bases; junction bases not matched to a gene: 15. This CDR3 comprises 16 residues.

The genes are TRBV7-9 and TRBJ2-7; TRBD1 aligns across 12 bases. Germline trimming cut 6 bases from V and 5 bases from J; bases unmatched to any gene: 8. Germline V gene sequence: CDR1 SEHNR, CDR2 FQNEAQ (reference sequence). The CDR3 sequence is 15 residues long. The CDR3 here is CASRSDGTGGHEQYF. The CDR3 nucleotides read TGTGCCAGCAGGTCGGATGGGACAGGGGGCCACGAGCAGTACTTC.